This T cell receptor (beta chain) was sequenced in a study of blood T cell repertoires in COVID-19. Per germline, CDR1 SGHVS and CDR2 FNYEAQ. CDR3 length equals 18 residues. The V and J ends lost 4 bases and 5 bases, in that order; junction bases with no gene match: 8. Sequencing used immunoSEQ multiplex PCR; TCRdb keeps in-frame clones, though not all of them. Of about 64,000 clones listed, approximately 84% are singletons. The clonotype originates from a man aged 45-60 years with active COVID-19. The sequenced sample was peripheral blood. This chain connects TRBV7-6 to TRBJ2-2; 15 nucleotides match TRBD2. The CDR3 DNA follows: TGTGCCAGCAGCTCAGGACTAGCGGGGGGGCCGCGGACCGGGGAGCTGTTTTTT. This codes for CASSSGLAGGPRTGELFF.